These 8 T cell receptor beta chains came from one sample sequenced in a study of shared clonotypes between healthy human individuals (dated by TCRdb to the early 2020s). Library method: the immunoSEQ multiplex PCR assay. TCRdb mirrors the immuneACCESS table, restricted to in-frame sequences. Some clones are absent from its copies; in checked studies, under half trace to an unresolved V gene, and the reason for the others is unknown. The sample includes just over 2,000,000 clones, with about 95% observed a single time. More than 0.95% of the sample is in the top ten clones. For the CD8 naive samples, CD45RO-negative cells were positively selected for CCR7, yielding a CD45RA+CCR7+ population from which TemRA cells were excluded. Source material: naive CD8+ T cells sorted from blood. The cell subset or site label here, explained by the study, means: CD45RA+CCR7+. The receptors come from a man aged 18 to 35 in good health.

This clone was seen only once. The chain combines TRBV27 with TRBJ2-5; 10 nucleotides agree with TRBD2. The CDR3 runs to 16 residues. CDR1 and CDR2 (germline): MNHEY, SMNVEV (reference sequence). J was trimmed by 5 bases and V by 9 bases; bases with no gene match: 15. CDR3 region: CASIMTAGGPSETQYF. The CDR3 region has the DNA TGTGCCAGTATTATGACAGCGGGAGGGCCAAGCGAGACCCAGTACTTC.

The chain has TRBV13 and TRBJ2-2; a possible D gene is TRBD2 (5 bases). Germline V gene lookup returns CDR1 PRHDT and CDR2 FYEKMQ (reference sequence). The CDR3 is made up of 14 amino acids. Trimming stripped 3 bases from V and 6 bases from J, with 11 bases between. DNA of the CDR3: TGTGCCAGCAGCTTCCGTCTCGGGGCCGGGGAGCTGTTTTTT. Translation: CASSFRLGAGELFF.

The V and J genes are TRBV9 and TRBJ2-3, with 7 bases matching TRBD2. This CDR3 is 15 amino acids long. The junction had 10 bases not matched to a gene; V was cut back by 3 bases and J by 6 bases. In germline, CDR1 is SGDLS, CDR2 YYNGEE. The CDR3 is CASSADGRNADTQYF. The DNA of the CDR3 is TGTGCCAGCAGCGCTGACGGGAGGAACGCGGATACGCAGTATTTT.

Points on this clone: This specimen includes other DNA sequences encoding the same CDR3. The chain recombines TRBV5-1 with TRBJ2-1, with D perhaps assigned TRBD1 or TRBD2 (6 bases each). CDR1 SGHRS and CDR2 YFSETQ come from the germline V gene. CDR3 length: 14 amino acids. The ends were cut back, 0 bases at V and 4 bases at J, with 8 bases in the middle. In DNA form, the CDR3 reads TGCGCCAGCAGCTTGGCGGGGGCATACAATGAGCAGTTCTTC. Protein product: CASSLAGAYNEQFF.

The chain couples TRBV10-3 to TRBJ2-7; tentatively, D is TRBD2 (5 bases). This CDR3 region has 13 residues. The germline V gene has CDR1 ENHRY and CDR2 SYGVKD. Trimming removed 10 bases from V and 0 bases from J, with 13 bases in between. The CDR3 sequence: CATRTPDSYEQYF. The CDR3 nucleotides read TGTGCCACCCGGACTCCCGACTCCTACGAGCAGTACTTC.

V and J are TRBV7-9 and TRBJ2-5, with D perhaps matching TRBD2 (6 bases). This CDR3 is 17 amino acids long. Trimming cost V 1 base and J 5 bases, with 20 bases left between them. The germline V gene has CDR1 SEHNR and CDR2 FQNEAQ (reference sequence). Written as DNA, the CDR3 is TGTGCCAGCAGCTTAGACCGTGACAGCCAAGCGGGTGAGACCCAGTACTTC. Translating gives CASSLDRDSQAGETQYF. Drawing the rest from reference TRBV7-9 and TRBJ2-5, the complete variable domain is DTGVSQNPRHKITKRGQNVTFRCDPISEHNRLYWYRQTLGQGPEFLTYFQNEAQLEKSRLLSDRFSAERPKGSFSTLEIQRTEQGDSAMYLCASSLDRDSQAGETQYFGPGTRLLVL.

The V call is TRBV5-1, the J call TRBJ1-1; TRBD1 is a possible D gene (6 bases). Germline CDR1 SGHRS, CDR2 YFSETQ. The V end was cut by 5 bases, the J end by 3 bases, with 14 bases between. The CDR3 runs 14 residues. The CDR3 sequence: CASSSEGVYTEAFF. CDR3 DNA: TGCGCCAGCAGTTCGGAGGGGGTTTACACTGAAGCTTTCTTT.

Regarding this clone: A much larger clone is a single base away; this may be a read error. The identical CDR3 is also encoded by other nucleotide sequences in the sample. V usage is TRBV7-6 and J usage is TRBJ2-2; no definite D call. The CDR3 consists of 14 residues. Germline V lookup: CDR1 SGHVS, CDR2 FNYEAQ. V was shortened by 1 base and J by 1 base, with 4 bases between the two germline ends. Here the CDR3 reads CASSLGGNTGELFF. The CDR3 region has the DNA TGTGCCAGCAGCTTAGGCGGGAACACCGGGGAGCTGTTTTTT.